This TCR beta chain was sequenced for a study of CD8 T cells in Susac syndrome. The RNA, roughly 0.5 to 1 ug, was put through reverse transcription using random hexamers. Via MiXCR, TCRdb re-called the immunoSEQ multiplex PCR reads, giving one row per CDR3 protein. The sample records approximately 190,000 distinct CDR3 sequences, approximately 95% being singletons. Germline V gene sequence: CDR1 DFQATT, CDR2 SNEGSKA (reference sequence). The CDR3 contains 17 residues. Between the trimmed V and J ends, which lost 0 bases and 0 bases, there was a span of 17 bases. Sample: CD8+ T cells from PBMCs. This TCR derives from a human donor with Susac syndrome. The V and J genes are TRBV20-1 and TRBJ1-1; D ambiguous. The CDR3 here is CSARDGARLAMNTEAFF. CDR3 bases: TGCAGTGCTAGAGATGGAGCCCGCCTAGCCATGAACACTGAAGCTTTCTTT.